The present T cell receptor beta chain was sequenced within a study of cytomegalovirus exposure and HLA in healthy donors. Notes on the study in general: Analyses of presence/absence relied on an assumption of roughly uniform sequencing depth across donors. Beyond CMV serostatus, there was no information to go on about immune exposure. Further analysis was carried out later, and it showed several of the most significant clusters appearing linked to common viral pathogens. A highly shared variant cluster was judged a likely technical artifact.

The PCR ran on 60 Vbeta and 13 Jbeta primers. Clones were read by immunoSEQ multiplex PCR, and TCRdb kept only the in-frame ones, dropping some. The sample consists of roughly 160,000 clones, roughly three quarters of them appearing once. The CDR3 loop spans 16 amino acids. J was trimmed by 2 bases and V by 3 bases; bases with no gene match: 10. Germline V gives CDR1 SGHNT, CDR2 YYREEE (reference sequence). Concerning this clone: Its antigen is unknown.

This chain joins TRBV5-4 and TRBJ2-7; TRBD1 agrees at 8 bases. The source is a man in his sixties in good health and CMV-seronegative. Sequencing was performed on PBMCs. This CDR3 is CASSSWTGFGTYEQYF. Written as DNA, the CDR3 is TGTGCCAGCAGCTCCTGGACAGGGTTTGGGACCTACGAGCAGTACTTC.